These T cell receptor beta chains were read from a single sample in a study of OX40 agonist ivuxolimab in advanced cancers. Measured with immunoSEQ multiplex PCR; TCRdb has only the in-frame clones, and not every one. The sample holds around 56,000 clones, 88% seen once. The sequencing used CD4+ or CD8+ T cells sorted from blood, collected in a trial of the OX40 agonist ivuxolimab. The source of these receptors is an adult with an advanced solid tumor such as melanoma, head and neck, liver or kidney cancer. CDR3s include the opening cysteine and the closing phenylalanine or tryptophan. A D gene is named only where the DNA matches it firmly. The listing skips clone size in some rows; elsewhere it reads once, few, many or a size class.

D: NA
V: TRBV4-3
size: NA
J: TRBJ2-1
DNA: TGCGCCAGCAGCCAAGATTTGCCTGGGGGTGCGGGGTGGCAGTTCTTC
CDR3: CASSQDLPGGAGWQFF

D: NA
V: TRBV14
size: NA
J: TRBJ1-1
DNA: TGTGCCAGCAGCCTGGGGGGGAACACTGAAGCTTTCTTT
CDR3: CASSLGGNTEAFF

D: NA
V: TRBV18
size: NA
J: TRBJ1-1
DNA: TGTGCCAGCTCAACTAGGACAGACGACACTGAAGCTTTCTTT
CDR3: CASSTRTDDTEAFF

D: NA
V: TRBV6-1
size: NA
J: TRBJ1-2
DNA: TGTGCCAGCAGTGAAGAGGCCGCAGGGAGCTACTATGGCTACACCTTC
CDR3: CASSEEAAGSYYGYTF

D: NA
V: TRBV6-5
size: once
J: TRBJ1-1
DNA: TGTGCCAGCAGTTACGAAGGCAGGGGAATCACTGAAGCTTTCTTT
CDR3: CASSYEGRGITEAFF

D: TRBD2
V: TRBV7-8
size: NA
J: TRBJ2-5
DNA: TGTGCCAGCAGCTCCCGGACTAGCGGGAACTCTTTGGAGACCCAGTACTTC
CDR3: CASSSRTSGNSLETQYF

D: NA
V: TRBV27
size: few
J: TRBJ2-7
DNA: TGTGCCAGCAGTTTATCATGGGGGGAGGCCGCCTACGAGCAGTACTTC
CDR3: CASSLSWGEAAYEQYF

D: NA
V: TRBV6-5
size: NA
J: TRBJ2-5
DNA: TGTGCCAGCAGTTACGTCCCCGAGACCCAGTACTTC
CDR3: CASSYVPETQYF

D: NA
V: TRBV11-2
size: NA
J: TRBJ1-1
DNA: TGTGCCAGCAGCTTCCACCTCCTCCAGAACACTGAAGCTTTCTTT
CDR3: CASSFHLLQNTEAFF

D: TRBD1
V: TRBV5-1
size: NA
J: TRBJ2-7
DNA: TGCGCCAGCAGCTGGCCCCAGGACAGGGGAGGGTACGAGCAGTACTTC
CDR3: CASSWPQDRGGYEQYF

D: TRBD2
V: TRBV28
size: NA
J: TRBJ2-1
DNA: TGTGCCAGCAGTCCCCTAGCGGGAGGGGCCTACAATGAGCAGTTCTTC
CDR3: CASSPLAGGAYNEQFF

D: NA
V: TRBV11-3
size: NA
J: TRBJ1-2
DNA: TGTGCCAGCAGCTTTGGGACGATCGGCTACACCTTC
CDR3: CASSFGTIGYTF

D: TRBD1
V: TRBV9
size: NA
J: TRBJ2-2
DNA: TGTGCCAGCAGCCGGACAGGCCGAACCACCGGGGAGCTGTTTTTT
CDR3: CASSRTGRTTGELFF

D: NA
V: TRBV27
size: NA
J: TRBJ1-1
DNA: TGTGCCAGCAGTTTTGCGGGGGCGGCCACTGAAGCTTTCTTT
CDR3: CASSFAGAATEAFF

D: NA
V: TRBV6-1
size: NA
J: TRBJ2-5
DNA: TGTGCCAGCAGTGCGGTAGAAGAGACCCAGTACTTC
CDR3: CASSAVEETQYF

D: TRBD2
V: TRBV7-9
size: NA
J: TRBJ2-5
DNA: TGTGCCAGCAGCCCCTTGGGAGGGGATGAGACCCAGTACTTC
CDR3: CASSPLGGDETQYF

D: NA
V: TRBV7-6
size: once
J: TRBJ1-1
DNA: TGTGCCAGCAGCGGCGATGGGAACACTGAAGCTTTCTTT
CDR3: CASSGDGNTEAFF

D: NA
V: TRBV29-1
size: NA
J: TRBJ2-6
DNA: TGCAGCGTCACGGACAGTCCTGGCTCTGGGGCCAACGTCCTGACTTTC
CDR3: CSVTDSPGSGANVLTF

D: NA
V: TRBV4-1
size: NA
J: TRBJ2-1
DNA: TGCGCCAGCAGCCATCTCTTACCCTACAATGAGCAGTTCTTC
CDR3: CASSHLLPYNEQFF

D: NA
V: TRBV27
size: NA
J: TRBJ2-3
DNA: TGTGCCAGCACCTCAGGCACAGATACGCAGTATTTT
CDR3: CASTSGTDTQYF

D: NA
V: TRBV19
size: NA
J: TRBJ1-1
DNA: TGTGCCAGTAGTATTGCAGGTGGTCGGATGAACACTGAAGCTTTCTTT
CDR3: CASSIAGGRMNTEAFF

D: TRBD2
V: TRBV9
size: few
J: TRBJ2-2
DNA: TGTGCCAGCAGCCCAGCGGGGGGGCGTATCACCGGGGAGCTGTTTTTT
CDR3: CASSPAGGRITGELFF

D: TRBD1
V: TRBV5-6
size: NA
J: TRBJ2-2
DNA: TGTGCCAGCAGCTTGGAGGAGACAGGGCCTAGGGGGGAGCTGTTTTTT
CDR3: CASSLEETGPRGELFF

D: TRBD1
V: TRBV5-1
size: NA
J: TRBJ2-3
DNA: TGCGCCAGCAGCGGGGGACAGGGCGGCACAGATACGCAGTATTTT
CDR3: CASSGGQGGTDTQYF

D: NA
V: TRBV2
size: NA
J: TRBJ2-1
DNA: TGTGCCAGCATTCCCAGGGGCATCGGGCGTCTCAATGAGCAGTTCTTC
CDR3: CASIPRGIGRLNEQFF

D: NA
V: TRBV5-4
size: NA
J: TRBJ2-6
DNA: TGTGCCAGCAGCTTCTCTGGGGCCAACGTCCTGACTTTC
CDR3: CASSFSGANVLTF

D: NA
V: TRBV9
size: NA
J: TRBJ2-1
DNA: TGTGCCAGCAGCGTAGGAGGCGGCTCCTACAATGAGCAGTTCTTC
CDR3: CASSVGGGSYNEQFF

D: NA
V: TRBV19
size: NA
J: TRBJ2-2
DNA: TGTGCCAGTAGTATACCCGCGAACACCGGGGAGCTGTTTTTT
CDR3: CASSIPANTGELFF

D: TRBD2
V: TRBV7-2
size: NA
J: TRBJ2-2
DNA: TGTGCCAGCAGCCCCTTCGCGGGGGGCACCGGGGAGCTGTTTTTT
CDR3: CASSPFAGGTGELFF